This is a list of T cell receptor beta chains from one sample in a study of OX40 agonist ivuxolimab in advanced cancers. Generated by immunoSEQ multiplex PCR, the TCRdb table keeps only in-frame clones and is missing some. This table holds about 18,000 clones, approximately 80% found once. This specimen was CD4+ or CD8+ T cells sorted from blood, taken in a trial of the OX40 agonist ivuxolimab. The origin of the receptors is an adult with an advanced solid tumor such as melanoma, head and neck, liver or kidney cancer. The CDR3 runs from the conserved cysteine through the conserved F or W. The order of the fields is V gene, J gene, D gene, clone size, CDR3 protein, CDR3 DNA. D genes are given only for firm matches. Where a row states a size, it is once, few, many or the class of an expanded clone; other rows omit it.

V gene: TRBV30
J gene: TRBJ1-1
D gene: NA
clone size: NA
CDR3 protein: CAWRRGNTEAFF
CDR3 DNA: TGTGCCTGGAGGCGGGGGAACACTGAAGCTTTCTTT

V gene: TRBV5-1
J gene: TRBJ2-1
D gene: NA
clone size: once
CDR3 protein: CASSSKGVPGGYNEQFF
CDR3 DNA: TGCGCCAGCAGCTCGAAGGGGGTCCCCGGGGGTTACAATGAGCAGTTCTTC

V gene: TRBV5-6
J gene: TRBJ2-3
D gene: TRBD2
clone size: once
CDR3 protein: CASSFPLAGGTDTQYF
CDR3 DNA: TGTGCCAGCAGCTTCCCCCTAGCGGGGGGGACAGATACGCAGTATTTT

V gene: TRBV19
J gene: TRBJ1-5
D gene: NA
clone size: NA
CDR3 protein: CASKVPGDQPQHF
CDR3 DNA: TGTGCCAGTAAAGTCCCAGGGGATCAGCCCCAGCATTTT

V gene: TRBV9
J gene: TRBJ2-1
D gene: NA
clone size: NA
CDR3 protein: CASSVEARLVYNEQFF
CDR3 DNA: TGTGCCAGCAGCGTAGAAGCGCGGCTAGTATACAATGAGCAGTTCTTC

V gene: TRBV6-1
J gene: TRBJ2-3
D gene: TRBD1
clone size: NA
CDR3 protein: CASSLVTGSTDTQYF
CDR3 DNA: TGTGCCAGCAGTCTGGTGACAGGGTCGACAGATACGCAGTATTTT

V gene: TRBV20-1
J gene: TRBJ2-7
D gene: NA
clone size: NA
CDR3 protein: CSASSGGQQYF
CDR3 DNA: TGCAGTGCAAGCAGCGGAGGTCAGCAGTACTTC

V gene: TRBV28
J gene: TRBJ1-3
D gene: TRBD1
clone size: NA
CDR3 protein: CASSPRDSYEGTIYF
CDR3 DNA: TGTGCCAGCAGTCCACGGGACAGCTACGAAGGCACCATATATTTT

V gene: TRBV5-4
J gene: TRBJ2-1
D gene: TRBD1
clone size: once
CDR3 protein: CASSQGRGQGYNEQFF
CDR3 DNA: TGTGCCAGCAGCCAGGGCCGTGGACAGGGCTACAATGAGCAGTTCTTC

V gene: TRBV5-5
J gene: TRBJ2-1
D gene: NA
clone size: NA
CDR3 protein: CASSLRDTEGGEQFF
CDR3 DNA: TGTGCCAGCAGCTTGAGGGACACCGAAGGTGGTGAGCAGTTCTTC

V gene: TRBV7-9
J gene: TRBJ1-3
D gene: NA
clone size: once
CDR3 protein: CASSLGGRGYGNTIYF
CDR3 DNA: TGTGCCAGCAGCTTAGGAGGTCGGGGATATGGAAACACCATATATTTT

V gene: TRBV5-1
J gene: TRBJ1-1
D gene: TRBD1
clone size: NA
CDR3 protein: CASSLAGLGQGETEAFF
CDR3 DNA: TGCGCCAGCAGCTTGGCAGGTTTGGGACAGGGGGAAACTGAAGCTTTCTTT

V gene: TRBV7-2
J gene: TRBJ2-1
D gene: NA
clone size: NA
CDR3 protein: CASSPLSAGSSYNEQFF
CDR3 DNA: TGTGCCAGCAGCCCCCTGTCAGCGGGTAGCTCCTACAATGAGCAGTTCTTC